What follows are 22 T cell receptor beta chains derived from one specimen sequenced in a study of cytomegalovirus exposure and HLA in healthy donors. 13 Jbeta primers and 60 Vbeta primers were used for the PCR. Method: immunoSEQ multiplex PCR; TCRdb's copy keeps in-frame clones and lacks some. The data hold approximately 210,000 clones, with roughly four fifths observed a single time. Input material: PBMCs. The receptors were gathered from a man aged 18 to 30 in good health and CMV-seronegative.

The V call is TRBV18, the J call TRBJ2-2; D is uncertain. Trimming removed 1 base from V and 0 bases from J, with 9 bases in between. The CDR3 totals 16 residues. The germline V gene encodes CDR1 KGHSH and CDR2 LQKENI. CDR3 sequence (DNA): TGTGCCAGCTCACCACTCGGCAGGACGAACACCGGGGAGCTGTTTTTT. This encodes CASSPLGRTNTGELFF.

This chain links TRBV5-8 with TRBJ2-7, with D perhaps matching TRBD1 (5 bases). CDR3 length: 16 amino acids. Trimming took off 4 bases at V and 2 bases at J, with 19 bases between the two ends. Germline assignment: CDR1 SGHTS and CDR2 YDEGEE. CDR3 nucleotides: TGTGCCAGCAGCATAGGACAAGGGAAGGGAACCTACGAGCAGTACTTC. This translates into CASSIGQGKGTYEQYF.

For this clone: This sample includes further DNA sequences coding for the same CDR3. The chain links TRBV30 to TRBJ2-1; D is ambiguous. The ends were cut back, 2 bases at V and 9 bases at J, with 8 bases in the middle. The CDR3 loop spans 11 amino acids. CDR1 is GTSNPN and CDR2 is SVGIG in the germline V gene (reference sequence). The CDR3 loop is CAWSRGGEQFF. The DNA for the CDR3 is TGTGCCTGGAGTAGAGGCGGTGAGCAGTTCTTC.

The chain joins TRBV9 to TRBJ2-1; TRBD2 agrees at 7 bases. V lost 3 bases, J lost 8 bases, and 11 bases stayed unmatched. CDR3 length equals 15 residues. Germline CDR1 SGDLS, CDR2 YYNGEE. CDR3 DNA sequence: TGTGCCAGCAGCGGCGGGGGTACCCATGGGGATGAGCAGTTCTTC. This translates into CASSGGGTHGDEQFF.

The CDR3 loop reads CAEGQGGTGELFF. The CDR3 nucleotides read TGTGCCGAGGGACAGGGAGGCACCGGGGAGCTGTTTTTT. This chain joins TRBV30 and TRBJ2-2; 9 nucleotides match TRBD1. CDR1 is GTSNPN and CDR2 is SVGIG in the germline V gene (reference sequence). Germline trimming cut 8 bases from V and 4 bases from J; bases unmatched to any gene: 5. This CDR3 is 13 amino acids long.

The V call is TRBV7-9, the J call TRBJ2-6; maybe TRBD1 (7 bases). CDR1 SEHNR and CDR2 FQNEAQ come from the germline V gene (reference sequence). This CDR3 has 19 amino acids. The V gene lost 5 bases and the J gene lost 0 bases, with 20 bases spanning the gap. This CDR3 reads CASSRYGGTVASGANVLTF. The CDR3 DNA sequence: TGTGCCAGCAGCCGGTATGGCGGGACAGTAGCCTCTGGGGCCAACGTCCTGACTTTC.

This chain links TRBV4-2 with TRBJ2-1; the match to TRBD2 covers 8 bases. The length of the CDR3 is 16 residues. V gave up 1 base and J gave up 3 bases; unmatched junction bases: 5. Germline loops: CDR1 LGHNA, CDR2 YNFKEQ. CDR3 sequence (DNA): TGTGCCAGCAGCCAAGGGATACTAGCGGTCTACAATGAGCAGTTCTTC. It yields the protein CASSQGILAVYNEQFF.

This sequence joins TRBV18 and TRBJ2-6; TRBD1 agrees at 8 bases. Germline V CDR1 and CDR2: KGHSH, LQKENI. This CDR3 has 16 amino acids. V trimming: 3 bases; J trimming: 0 bases; junction bases outside the gene matches: 1. Here the CDR3 reads CASSPQGASGANVLTF. The CDR3 nucleotides read TGTGCCAGCTCACCGCAGGGGGCCTCTGGGGCCAACGTCCTGACTTTC.

The V gene is TRBV2, the J gene TRBJ2-7; perhaps TRBD2 as D (5 bases). The germline V and J ends were trimmed by 6 bases and 6 bases, with 12 bases remaining between them. The CDR3 runs 12 residues. Looked up from germline, CDR1 is SNHLY and CDR2 is FYNNEI. Here the CDR3 DNA reads TGTGCCAGCAGGTTTGCGGGTTTCGAGCAGTACTTC. It encodes CASRFAGFEQYF.

In its sample, this clone was seen a few times. This chain joins TRBV15 and TRBJ2-1, with 7 nucleotides matching TRBD2. This CDR3 is built from 16 residues. V lost 0 bases to trimming and J lost 0 bases; unmatched junction nucleotides: 2. Per the germline V gene, CDR1 is LNHNV and CDR2 is YYDKDF (reference sequence). This CDR3 is CATSRDGGGSYNEQFF. As DNA, the CDR3 is TGTGCCACCAGCAGAGATGGGGGGGGCTCCTACAATGAGCAGTTCTTC.

This clone has only one observation. The chain has TRBV6-5 and TRBJ2-7, with 9 bases that match TRBD1. The V and J ends lost 0 bases and 2 bases, in that order; junction bases with no gene match: 5. Per germline, CDR1 MNHEY and CDR2 SVGAGI. This CDR3 has 16 amino acids. CDR3 loop: CASSYSWGQGAYEQYF. The CDR3 nucleotides read TGTGCCAGCAGTTACTCGTGGGGACAGGGAGCCTACGAGCAGTACTTC.

The chain is built from TRBV18 and TRBJ2-3, with D possibly being TRBD1 (5 bases). Per the germline V gene, CDR1 is KGHSH and CDR2 is LQKENI. The CDR3 has 14 residues. V was shortened by 2 bases and J by 2 bases, with 8 bases between the two germline ends. The CDR3 sequence: CASSPDSSTDTQYF. In DNA, the CDR3 is TGTGCCAGCTCACCAGACAGCTCCACAGATACGCAGTATTTT.

The chain is built from TRBV4-3 and TRBJ2-7, with 9 bases matching TRBD1. The CDR3 has 15 amino acids. In germline, CDR1 is LGHNA, CDR2 YSLEER. V was pared by 0 bases and J by 6 bases, with 6 bases of the junction left unmatched. CDR3 sequence reads: CASSQDVRDRVEQYF. The CDR3 bases are TGCGCCAGCAGCCAAGATGTTCGGGACAGGGTCGAGCAGTACTTC.

V usage is TRBV7-9 and J usage is TRBJ1-1; 12 bases fit TRBD1. The germline V gene encodes CDR1 SEHNR and CDR2 FQNEAQ (reference sequence). The CDR3 sequence is 18 residues long. The junction had 10 bases not matched to a gene; V was cut back by 5 bases and J by 0 bases. This CDR3 reads CASSQRGQGAFVNTEAFF. CDR3 coding DNA: TGTGCCAGCAGCCAGAGGGGACAGGGGGCGTTTGTGAACACTGAAGCTTTCTTT. The full variable domain, completed using reference TRBV7-9 and TRBJ1-1, is DTGVSQNPRHKITKRGQNVTFRCDPISEHNRLYWYRQTLGQGPEFLTYFQNEAQLEKSRLLSDRFSAERPKGSFSTLEIQRTEQGDSAMYLCASSQRGQGAFVNTEAFFGQGTRLTVV.

In the case of this clone: The junction departs from germline at one end; a sequencing error may be responsible. The V gene is TRBV7-9, the J gene TRBJ2-3, with D hard to call. This CDR3 is 14 amino acids long. Germline V CDR1 and CDR2: SEHNR, FQNEAQ (reference sequence). CDR3 coding DNA: TGTTCCAGCAGCCTCGACATAAGCACAGATACGCAGTATTTT. Its protein product is CSSSLDISTDTQYF. The entire variable domain, with the rest obtained from reference TRBV7-9 and TRBJ2-3, is as follows: DTGVSQNPRHKITKRGQNVTFRCDPISEHNRLYWYRQTLGQGPEFLTYFQNEAQLEKSRLLSDRFSAERPKGSFSTLEIQRTEQGDSAMYLCSSSLDISTDTQYFGPGTRLTVL.

This clone was recorded a few times. V is TRBV7-9 and J is TRBJ1-2; 8 bases line up with TRBD1. Germline V CDR1 and CDR2: SEHNR, FQNEAQ (reference sequence). The CDR3 consists of 16 residues. Trimming removed 0 bases from V and 3 bases from J; junction bases left unmatched: 6. DNA for the CDR3: TGTGCCAGCAGCTTAGCTCCCACAGGGGGGGACTATGGCTACACCTTC. This translates into CASSLAPTGGDYGYTF.

V gene TRBV10-1 combines with J gene TRBJ1-2; D not certain. Germline V gene sequence: CDR1 WNHNN, CDR2 SYGVQD (reference sequence). The CDR3 is 12 residues long. V was pared by 7 bases and J by 2 bases, with 8 bases between. The CDR3 region has the DNA TGCGCCAGCATGGTACAGAACTATGGCTACACCTTC. This translates into CASMVQNYGYTF.

V gene TRBV6-5 combines with J gene TRBJ2-3; 8 bases map to TRBD2. This CDR3 has 13 amino acids. Losses at the gene ends were 6 bases for V and 15 bases for J; bases not matched to a gene: 14. CDR1 and CDR2 (germline): MNHEY, SVGAGI. CDR3 nucleotides: TGTGCCAGCAGCCGAGGGACCGGGACTAGTTACTATTTT. It is translated as CASSRGTGTSYYF.

The chain links TRBV19 to TRBJ1-5; D might be TRBD1 (5 bases). This CDR3 has 13 amino acids. The germline V gene encodes CDR1 LNHDA and CDR2 SQIVND (reference sequence). V was trimmed by 7 bases and J by 5 bases, leaving 12 bases between them. The DNA for the CDR3 is TGTGCCAGTACCCTGGGGGGTCATCAGCCCCAGCATTTT. Translation: CASTLGGHQPQHF.

This chain connects TRBV4-1 to TRBJ2-3, with 8 bases aligning to TRBD2. The V and J ends lost 4 bases and 4 bases, in that order; junction bases with no gene match: 22. Per germline, CDR1 MGHRA and CDR2 YSYEKL. This CDR3 contains 20 residues. CDR3 amino acids: CASSPPRDGRSGTSPDTQYF. The CDR3 nucleotides are TGCGCCAGCAGCCCCCCCCGGGACGGAAGATCCGGGACTAGTCCAGATACGCAGTATTTT.

This chain joins TRBV9 and TRBJ2-1, with D possibly matching TRBD2 (6 bases). V lost 0 bases and J 3 bases, leaving 10 bases between the germline ends. Germline V gene lookup returns CDR1 SGDLS and CDR2 YYNGEE. The CDR3 extends over 15 amino acids. In DNA form, the CDR3 reads TGTGCCAGCAGCGTAGAGGTGGGAGGCTACAATGAGCAGTTCTTC. It specifies CASSVEVGGYNEQFF.

The rearrangement uses TRBV5-1 and TRBJ1-2; D perhaps matches TRBD1 (5 bases). V gave up 0 bases and J gave up 2 bases, with 14 bases separating them. The CDR3 extends over 16 amino acids. In germline, CDR1 is SGHRS, CDR2 YFSETQ. Here the CDR3 reads CASSLDPGPGNYGYTF. The CDR3 nucleotides read TGCGCCAGCAGCTTGGACCCAGGGCCCGGAAACTATGGCTACACCTTC. Drawing the rest from reference TRBV5-1 and TRBJ1-2, the complete variable domain is KAGVTQTPRYLIKTRGQQVTLSCSPISGHRSVSWYQQTPGQGLQFLFEYFSETQRNKGNFPGRFSGRQFSNSRSEMNVSTLELGDSALYLCASSLDPGPGNYGYTFGSGTRLTVV.